This T cell receptor (beta chain) emerged from a study of blood T cell repertoires in COVID-19. This clone was counted only a few times. Germline CDR1 reads SNHLY; CDR2 reads FYNNEI. J was trimmed by 5 bases and V by 7 bases; bases with no gene match: 6. This CDR3 comprises 15 residues. Sequenced by immunoSEQ multiplex PCR; TCRdb stores in-frame clones only, minus some. The sample comprises around 320,000 clones, approximately 85% of which are singletons, and 7.2% rests with the top ten. Sequencing was performed on peripheral blood. J is TRBJ2-1 and V is TRBV2; 12 bases match TRBD2. The clonotype was recovered from a human donor in a cohort sampled during active COVID-19. In DNA, the CDR3 is TGTGCCAGCATACCCCTAGCGGGGGGGGACAATGAGCAGTTCTTC. It encodes CASIPLAGGDNEQFF.